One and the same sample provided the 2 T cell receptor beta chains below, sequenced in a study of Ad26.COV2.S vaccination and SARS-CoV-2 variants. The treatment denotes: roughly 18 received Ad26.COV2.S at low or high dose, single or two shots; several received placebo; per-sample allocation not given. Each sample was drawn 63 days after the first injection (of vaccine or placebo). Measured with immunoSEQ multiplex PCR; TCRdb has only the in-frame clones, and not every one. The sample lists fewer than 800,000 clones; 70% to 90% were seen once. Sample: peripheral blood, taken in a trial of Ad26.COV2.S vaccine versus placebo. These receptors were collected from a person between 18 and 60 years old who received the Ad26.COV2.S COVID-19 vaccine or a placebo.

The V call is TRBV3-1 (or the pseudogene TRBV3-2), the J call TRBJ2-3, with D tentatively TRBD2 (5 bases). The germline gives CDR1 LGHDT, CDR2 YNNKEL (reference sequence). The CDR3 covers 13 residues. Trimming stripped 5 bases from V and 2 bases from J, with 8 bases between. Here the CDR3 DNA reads TGTGCCAGCAGCAACGACTACACAGATACGCAGTATTTT. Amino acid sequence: CASSNDYTDTQYF.

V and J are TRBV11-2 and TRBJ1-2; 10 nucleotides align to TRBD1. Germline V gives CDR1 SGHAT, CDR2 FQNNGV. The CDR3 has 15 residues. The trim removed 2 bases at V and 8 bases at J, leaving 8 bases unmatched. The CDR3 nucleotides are TGTGCCAGCAGCTTATTCGACAGGGGGCTAGTCGGCTACACCTTC. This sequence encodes CASSLFDRGLVGYTF.